One sample yielded the 27 T cell receptor beta chains listed below, sequenced in a study of T-cell reconstitution after alpha-beta-depleted transplantation in children (TCRdb year 2016). The library relied on PCR. This sample was sequenced with an Illumina HiSeq 2500. To normalize quantification of the TCRbeta repertoire, the TCR libraries were built with molecular barcoding that relied on unique molecular identifiers. Starting from the raw public reads, TCRdb applied fastp trimming at Q25, assembled clones with MiXCR and retained in-frame beta chains. Rows merge per CDR3 protein into single entries with the most common DNA and genes. The sample yields 600,000 to 700,000 distinct CDR3 sequences; over 15% were counted once. The top ten hold approximately 1% of the sample. Sequences were derived from PBMCs from the stem cell graft donor, sampled from the stem cell graft. Every receptor here comes from a human donor who donated a stem cell graft to a child with acute myeloid leukemia.

This clonotype occurred many times. The chain uses TRBV20-1 and TRBJ1-1; TRBD1 is a possible D gene (5 bases). The germline V gene encodes CDR1 DFQATT and CDR2 SNEGSKA (reference sequence). The CDR3 covers 14 residues. V gave up 5 bases and J gave up 2 bases, with 15 bases separating them. The CDR3 DNA reads TGCAGTGCTGACGTAGTTGGGGGTAACACTGAAGCTTTCTTT. It codes for CSADVVGGNTEAFF.

The gene calls are TRBV12-3 or TRBV12-4 and TRBJ1-5, with TRBD1 matching over 7 bases. This CDR3 has 13 residues. The V and J ends lost 6 bases and 5 bases, in that order; junction bases with no gene match: 4. CDR3 nucleotides: TGTGCCAGCAGCAGGGACAGTTATCAGCCCCAGCATTTT. The encoded protein is CASSRDSYQPQHF.

This clonotype was picked up a small number of times. V is TRBV5-6 and J is TRBJ2-3, with D perhaps matching TRBD1 (5 bases). The CDR3 sequence is 16 residues long. V gave up 1 base and J gave up 6 bases, with 18 bases separating them. Per the germline V gene, CDR1 is SGHDT and CDR2 is YYEEEE. CDR3 DNA: TGTGCCAGCAGCTTGTTAGGGGCCCGGAGTGTGGATACGCAGTATTTT. Protein product: CASSLLGARSVDTQYF.

This clonotype was counted many times. The chain is built from TRBV20-1 and TRBJ1-3, with TRBD1 matching over 10 bases. This CDR3 is 13 amino acids long. Germline loops: CDR1 DFQATT, CDR2 SNEGSKA (reference sequence). V dropped 5 bases and J dropped 12; count of bases not matched to a gene: 10. The CDR3 DNA reads TGCAGTGCTGAATCTGACAGGGGGCACGTCATATATTTT. Protein product: CSAESDRGHVIYF.

This clonotype was observed a handful of times. The chain employs TRBV15 and TRBJ2-5; 9 positions agree with TRBD2. The CDR3 consists of 17 residues. CDR1 is LNHNV, CDR2 YYDKDF, per germline (reference sequence). With V trimmed by 0 bases and J by 2 bases, 7 bases remained unmatched. The CDR3 loop reads CATSRDWRGGRQETQYF. The CDR3 nucleotides are TGTGCCACCAGCAGAGATTGGCGGGGGGGCCGTCAAGAGACCCAGTACTTC.

In this sample, this clonotype turned up a few times. The J gene is TRBJ2-5, the V gene TRBV20-1, with D perhaps matching TRBD1 (5 bases). The CDR3 loop spans 14 amino acids. Trimming took off 2 bases at V and 4 bases at J, with 14 bases between the two ends. CDR1 is DFQATT, CDR2 SNEGSKA, per germline (reference sequence). The CDR3 coding sequence is TGCAGTGCTAGAAAGGCCCCCCAGGGAGAGACCCAGTACTTC. Residues: CSARKAPQGETQYF.

The J gene is TRBJ1-2, the V gene TRBV7-2; D perhaps matches TRBD1 (6 bases). The germline V gene has CDR1 SGHTA and CDR2 FQGNSA. V shed 4 bases and J shed 5 bases, with 23 bases lying between them. CDR3 length: 17 residues. CDR3 region: CASSSRGGGRRTYGYTF. CDR3 in DNA: TGTGCCAGCAGCTCGAGAGGGGGGGGACGCCGCACGTATGGCTACACCTTC.

The table lists this clonotype with many counts. The chain carries TRBV5-1 and TRBJ2-1, with D uncertain. The CDR3 runs to 14 residues. V was clipped by 0 bases and J by 4 bases, with 8 bases between them. Germline CDR1 reads SGHRS; CDR2 reads YFSETQ. CDR3: CASSLGQSYNEQFF. The DNA of the CDR3 is TGCGCCAGCAGCTTGGGGCAGAGTTACAATGAGCAGTTCTTC.

This chain uses TRBV24-1 with TRBJ2-1; 13 positions match TRBD2. CDR1 and CDR2 from the germline V gene are KGHDR and SFDVKD. With 1 base clipped from V and 8 bases from J, the junction kept 1 base outside the gene matches. This CDR3 contains 15 residues. The CDR3 is CATSDFGTSGDEQFF. The CDR3, as DNA: TGTGCCACCAGTGATTTCGGGACTAGCGGGGATGAGCAGTTCTTC.

This clonotype was recorded a few times. The V gene is TRBV24-1, the J gene TRBJ2-5; D may be TRBD1 or TRBD2 (5 bases each). Trimming left V 5 bases short and J 4 bases short, with 19 bases between. Germline CDR1 KGHDR, CDR2 SFDVKD. This CDR3 comprises 16 residues. The CDR3 nucleotides are TGTGCCACCAGTGCGGGTGTCGACGGTGGGGGAGAGACCCAGTACTTC. Protein sequence: CATSAGVDGGGETQYF.

This clonotype has a count of ten or more. The V and J genes are TRBV20-1 and TRBJ2-5; tentatively, D is TRBD1 (5 bases). CDR1 and CDR2 from the germline V gene are DFQATT and SNEGSKA (reference sequence). The V and J ends lost 0 bases and 0 bases respectively, with 20 bases between them. The CDR3 has 18 amino acids. The CDR3 sequence is CSARDPLAEGHNQETQYF. CDR3 DNA: TGCAGTGCTAGAGACCCTTTAGCCGAAGGACACAACCAAGAGACCCAGTACTTC.

Here the CDR3 reads CASSTGPETQYF. In nucleotides, the CDR3 is TGTGCCAGCTCCACAGGGCCAGAGACCCAGTACTTC. This sequence joins TRBV19 and TRBJ2-5; perhaps TRBD1 as D (6 bases). This CDR3 is 12 amino acids long. V lost 9 bases and J lost 4, with 12 bases in between. The germline gives CDR1 LNHDA, CDR2 SQIVND (reference sequence).

This chain joins TRBV21-1 and TRBJ1-1. TRBV21-1 is tagged as a pseudogene. The CDR3 is 14 residues long. CDR3 in amino acids: CASSIHRAQVGAFF. As DNA, the CDR3 is TGTGCCAGCAGCATCCACCGGGCCCAGGTTGGAGCTTTCTTT.

This chain links TRBV6-1 with TRBJ1-2, with D possibly matching TRBD1 (6 bases). The V gene lost 10 bases and the J gene lost 2 bases, with 17 bases spanning the gap. The CDR3 covers 14 residues. Germline V gene data show CDR1 as MNHNS and CDR2 as SASEGT. CDR3 region: CANSSTGANYGYTF. CDR3 nucleotides: TGTGCCAACAGCTCAACGGGGGCAAACTATGGCTACACCTTC.

The chain couples TRBV5-1 to TRBJ2-2; D is unclear. The CDR3 length is 15 residues. V lost 0 bases, J lost 3 bases, and 9 bases lay in between. Germline V gene sequence: CDR1 SGHRS, CDR2 YFSETQ. The CDR3 spells CASSLEFQDTGELFF. For the CDR3, the DNA is TGCGCCAGCAGCTTGGAGTTCCAGGACACCGGGGAGCTGTTTTTT.

Only one count was recorded for this clonotype. This sequence joins TRBV5-1 and TRBJ2-7; 9 bases line up with TRBD1. V trimming: 4 bases; J trimming: 2 bases; junction bases outside the gene matches: 4. From germline, CDR1 is SGHRS and CDR2 YFSETQ. The CDR3 spans 14 residues. DNA of the CDR3: TGCGCCAGCAGCACAAGACAGGGGGCCTACGAGCAGTACTTC. Its translation: CASSTRQGAYEQYF. The full variable domain, its missing parts supplied by reference TRBV5-1 and TRBJ2-7, is KAGVTQTPRYLIKTRGQQVTLSCSPISGHRSVSWYQQTPGQGLQFLFEYFSETQRNKGNFPGRFSGRQFSNSRSEMNVSTLELGDSALYLCASSTRQGAYEQYFGPGTRLTVT.

In this sample, this clonotype turned up many times. The chain recombines TRBV20-1 with TRBJ2-3, with D hard to call. The CDR3 is made up of 13 amino acids. The germline V and J ends were trimmed by 6 bases and 1 base, with 11 bases remaining between them. Germline V gene lookup returns CDR1 DFQATT and CDR2 SNEGSKA (reference sequence). The CDR3 bases are TGCAGTGCCCCCCGGATCGGCACAGATACGCAGTATTTT. Translation gives CSAPRIGTDTQYF.

This clonotype was counted ten times or more. The rearrangement links TRBV20-1 to TRBJ2-7, with D perhaps TRBD1 or TRBD2 (5 bases each). This CDR3 spans 12 amino acids. V was clipped by 3 bases and J by 1 base, with 7 bases between them. CDR1 and CDR2 from the germline V gene are DFQATT and SNEGSKA (reference sequence). CDR3 sequence reads: CSASEGSYEQYF. The CDR3 DNA sequence: TGCAGTGCTAGCGAGGGGTCCTACGAGCAGTACTTC.

This clonotype was seen more than once but under ten times. The CDR3 region is CSVATGGGSEAFF. In nucleotides, the CDR3 is TGCAGTGTTGCGACAGGGGGAGGCTCTGAAGCTTTCTTT. V is TRBV20-1 and J is TRBJ1-1; 9 bases are a match to TRBD1. CDR1 is DFQATT, CDR2 SNEGSKA, per germline (reference sequence). The trim removed 7 bases at V and 6 bases at J, leaving 9 bases unmatched. CDR3 length: 13 amino acids.

This clonotype was picked up many times. J is TRBJ2-7 and V is TRBV4-3; 7 bases match TRBD1. Germline lookup yields CDR1 LGHNA and CDR2 YSLEER. V was clipped by 4 bases and J by 4 bases; unmatched bases: 4. This CDR3 region has 13 residues. The CDR3 DNA follows: TGCGCCAGCAGCCGAGACAGGGTTTACGAGCAGTACTTC. Protein product: CASSRDRVYEQYF.

This clonotype came up many times. The V call is TRBV5-1, the J call TRBJ2-7; no firm D call. CDR1 and CDR2 (germline): SGHRS, YFSETQ. This CDR3 comprises 11 residues. The V end was cut by 4 bases, the J end by 3 bases, with 5 bases between. CDR3 nucleotide sequence: TGCGCCAGCAGCCTCAACTACGAGCAGTACTTC. Its protein product is CASSLNYEQYF.

The V call is TRBV12-5, the J call TRBJ2-1; 9 bases fit TRBD2. Germline trimming cut 0 bases from V and 6 bases from J; bases unmatched to any gene: 9. This CDR3 region has 17 residues. The germline V gene encodes CDR1 LGHNT and CDR2 FRNRAP. This CDR3 reads CASGLVHGSGGINEQFF. In DNA, the CDR3 is TGTGCTAGTGGTTTGGTACACGGTAGCGGGGGCATCAATGAGCAGTTCTTC.

The chain has TRBV6-2 or TRBV6-3 and TRBJ2-2, with TRBD1 identical over 10 bases. Unmatched junction bases numbered 11, after V lost 5 bases and J lost 5 bases. In germline, CDR1 is MNHEY, CDR2 SVGEGT. The CDR3 totals 17 residues. CDR3 amino acids: CASSLEPGTGETGELFF. The CDR3 DNA reads as TGTGCCAGCAGTCTCGAACCCGGGACAGGGGAAACCGGGGAGCTGTTTTTT.

Ten or more counts support this clonotype. V gene TRBV20-1 combines with J gene TRBJ1-2; a weak D match, TRBD1 (6 bases). Germline assignment: CDR1 DFQATT and CDR2 SNEGSKA (reference sequence). The germline V and J ends were trimmed by 2 bases and 1 base, with 14 bases remaining between them. This CDR3 spans 15 amino acids. The CDR3 DNA sequence: TGCAGTGCTAGATATAGACAGGAGATTAACTATGGCTACACCTTC. Its protein is CSARYRQEINYGYTF.

This clonotype was recorded many times. The chain has TRBV7-7 and TRBJ2-1; 8 bases are a match to TRBD1. The germline CDR1 and CDR2 sequences are SSHAT and FNYEAQ (reference sequence). Trimming took 5 bases from V and 0 from J; bases not matched to a gene: 12. The CDR3 has 18 amino acids. CDR3 in DNA: TGTGCCAGCAGCCCAGGGGGCGCCTACCCAAGCTCCTACAATGAGCAGTTCTTC. Protein sequence: CASSPGGAYPSSYNEQFF.

There are many counts of this clonotype. CDR3 sequence reads: CSVVDGGNIQYF. The CDR3 coding sequence is TGCAGCGTCGTAGACGGGGGAAACATTCAGTACTTC. The chain uses TRBV29-1 and TRBJ2-4; D might be TRBD2 (6 bases). V lost 6 bases to trimming and J lost 6 bases, with 12 bases between them. Looked up from germline, CDR1 is SQVTM and CDR2 is ANQGSEA. The CDR3 consists of 12 residues.

This clonotype was observed many times. The rearrangement joins TRBV20-1 to TRBJ2-5, with D tentatively TRBD1 or TRBD2 (5 bases each). V was pared by 3 bases and J by 5 bases, with 10 bases between. Looked up from germline, CDR1 is DFQATT and CDR2 is SNEGSKA (reference sequence). The CDR3 has 12 residues. The CDR3 nucleotides are TGCAGTGCTAGTCAACGGGGCGAGACCCAGTACTTC. Translation gives CSASQRGETQYF.